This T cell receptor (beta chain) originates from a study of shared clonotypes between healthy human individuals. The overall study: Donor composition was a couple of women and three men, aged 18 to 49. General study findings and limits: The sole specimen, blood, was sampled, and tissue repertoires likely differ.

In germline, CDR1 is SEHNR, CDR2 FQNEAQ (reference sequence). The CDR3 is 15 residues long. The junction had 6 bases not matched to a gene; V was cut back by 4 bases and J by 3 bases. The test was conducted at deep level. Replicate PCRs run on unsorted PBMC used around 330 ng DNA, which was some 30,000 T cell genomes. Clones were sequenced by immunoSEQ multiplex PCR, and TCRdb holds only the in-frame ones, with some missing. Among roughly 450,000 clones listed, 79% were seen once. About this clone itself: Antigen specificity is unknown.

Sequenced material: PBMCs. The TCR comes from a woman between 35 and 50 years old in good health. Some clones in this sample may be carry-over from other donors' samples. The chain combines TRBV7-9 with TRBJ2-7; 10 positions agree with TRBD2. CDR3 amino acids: CASSSTGTSVYEQYF. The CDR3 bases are TGTGCCAGCAGCTCCACCGGGACTAGCGTCTACGAGCAGTACTTC.